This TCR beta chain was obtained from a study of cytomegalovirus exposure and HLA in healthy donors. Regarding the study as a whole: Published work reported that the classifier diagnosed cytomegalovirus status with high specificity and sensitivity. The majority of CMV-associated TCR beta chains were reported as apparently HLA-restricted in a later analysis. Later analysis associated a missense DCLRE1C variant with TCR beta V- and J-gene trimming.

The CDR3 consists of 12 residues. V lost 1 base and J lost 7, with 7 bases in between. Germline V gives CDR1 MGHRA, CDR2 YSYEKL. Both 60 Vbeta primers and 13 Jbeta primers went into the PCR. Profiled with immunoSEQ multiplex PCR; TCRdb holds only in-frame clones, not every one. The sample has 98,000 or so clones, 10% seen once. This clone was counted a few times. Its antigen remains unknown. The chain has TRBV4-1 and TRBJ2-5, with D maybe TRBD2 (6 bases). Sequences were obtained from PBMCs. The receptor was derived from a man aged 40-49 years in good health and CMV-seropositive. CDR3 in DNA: TGCGCCAGCAGCCAAGTGGGGGGGACCCAGTACTTC. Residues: CASSQVGGTQYF.